Each of the 27 T cell receptor beta chains below was sequenced from the same sample in a study of T-cell reconstitution after alpha-beta-depleted transplantation in children. Unique molecular identifiers were used to barcode this TCRbeta library. MiXCR, run by TCRdb on the PCR reads, gives a single entry per CDR3 protein. Of fewer than 700,000 distinct CDR3 sequences in the sample, approximately 13% were seen once. The sample in question was PBMCs, mostly from graft donor cells, obtained 360 days after TCRalphabeta/CD19-depleted stem cell transplant. These receptors were obtained from a male patient younger than 18 who had a stem cell transplant for acute myeloid leukemia, so the T cells may come from the graft donor.

This clonotype was observed many times. Here the CDR3 reads CASSAESYEQYF. For the CDR3, the DNA is TGTGCCAGCAGCGCGGAATCCTACGAGCAGTACTTC. This chain links TRBV7-2 with TRBJ2-7; D uncertain. The CDR3 totals 12 residues. Trimming shortened V by 5 bases and J by 1 base, and 6 bases separated the two germline ends. Germline lookup yields CDR1 SGHTA and CDR2 FQGNSA.

This clonotype showed up many times. CDR3: CASSLVPGMNTEAFF. For the CDR3, the DNA is TGCGCCAGCAGCTTGGTGCCAGGAATGAACACTGAAGCTTTCTTT. The chain uses TRBV5-1 and TRBJ1-1; D remains ambiguous. Trimming shortened V by 0 bases and J by 0 bases, and 9 bases separated the two germline ends. The CDR3 runs to 15 residues. The germline V gene encodes CDR1 SGHRS and CDR2 YFSETQ.

This chain links TRBV20-1 with TRBJ2-1; tentative D call: TRBD1 (5 bases). This CDR3 spans 13 amino acids. CDR1 is DFQATT and CDR2 is SNEGSKA in the germline V gene (reference sequence). CDR3 sequence (DNA): TGCAGGGGCGACCAGGGCTCCTACAATGAGCAGTTCTTC. This gives the protein CRGDQGSYNEQFF.

The sample holds many counts of this clonotype. The J gene is TRBJ2-7, the V gene TRBV12-3 or TRBV12-4, with TRBD2 matching over 14 bases. With V trimmed by 2 bases and J by 7 bases, 1 base remained unmatched. The CDR3 length is 14 residues. The CDR3 region has the DNA TGTGCCAGCAGTTTAAGACTAGCGGGAGGGGAGCAGTACTTC. It codes for CASSLRLAGGEQYF.

This clonotype was counted a few times. The V call is TRBV5-4, the J call TRBJ2-3; D is possibly TRBD1 or TRBD2 (5 bases each). Trimming shortened V by 2 bases and J by 3 bases, and 19 bases separated the two germline ends. Germline CDR1 is SGHNT and CDR2 is YYREEE (reference sequence). The CDR3 covers 17 residues. CDR3 region: CASSFWPRRESTDTQYF. CDR3 DNA sequence: TGTGCCAGCAGCTTTTGGCCCCGCAGGGAGTCAACAGATACGCAGTATTTT.

This clonotype was found a few times. V gene TRBV3-1 combines with J gene TRBJ2-2; D gene unclear. The CDR3 is 14 residues long. Looked up from germline, CDR1 is LGHDT and CDR2 is YNNKEL (reference sequence). V was cut by 3 bases and J by 2 bases, with 7 bases left in between. The CDR3 DNA reads TGTGCCAGCAGCCAGGGGTCCAACACCGGGGAGCTGTTTTTT. As protein: CASSQGSNTGELFF.

The table lists this clonotype with many counts. This chain joins TRBV21-1 and TRBJ2-7; the table calls TRBD2, which could not be checked here. TRBV21-1 is labeled a pseudogene. The CDR3 runs 15 residues. As DNA, the CDR3 is TGTGCCAGCAGCAAAGGGGGACTAGCGGGAGACGAGCAGTACTTC. It is translated as CASSKGGLAGDEQYF.

Turning to this clonotype: At one boundary the junction diverges from the germline segment, which might be a read error. The chain recombines TRBV19 with TRBJ2-2; TRBD2 agrees at 8 bases. The CDR3 is 14 residues long. The germline V gene encodes CDR1 LNHDA and CDR2 SQIVND (reference sequence). The CDR3 sequence: CASRILAATGQLFF. The CDR3 region has the DNA TGTGCCAGTAGGATACTAGCGGCTACCGGGCAGCTGTTTTTT.

This clonotype appeared a few times. The chain has TRBV20-1 and TRBJ2-1; 8 bases fit TRBD2. V was clipped by 2 bases and J by 4 bases; unmatched bases: 4. The CDR3 sequence is 14 residues long. CDR1 is DFQATT and CDR2 is SNEGSKA in the germline V gene (reference sequence). The CDR3 is CSARPGGSYNEQFF. The CDR3 DNA reads TGCAGTGCTAGACCGGGGGGGTCATACAATGAGCAGTTCTTC.

V and J are TRBV7-3 and TRBJ2-2, with TRBD1 matching over 9 bases. The J segment lost 0 bases and the V segment lost 4 bases, leaving 3 bases of the junction unmatched. Per the germline V gene, CDR1 is SGHTA and CDR2 is FQGTGA. This CDR3 is built from 16 residues. CDR3 protein: CASSSYRGPNTGELFF. DNA of the CDR3: TGTGCCAGCAGCTCCTACAGGGGGCCGAACACCGGGGAGCTGTTTTTT.

This clonotype was recorded a few times. This rearrangement joins TRBV3-1 to TRBJ2-7, with TRBD2 as a possible D gene (6 bases). The V gene's germline CDR1 is LGHDT and CDR2 YNNKEL (reference sequence). This CDR3 spans 18 amino acids. The V and J ends lost 0 bases and 2 bases respectively, with 20 bases between them. The CDR3: CASSQDSGRLAYPYEQYF. DNA of the CDR3: TGTGCCAGCAGCCAAGATTCAGGACGGCTAGCGTACCCCTACGAGCAGTACTTC.

The J gene is TRBJ2-5, the V gene TRBV7-3; D is possibly TRBD2 (5 bases). Trimming left V 3 bases short and J 5 bases short, with 10 bases between. CDR3 length: 13 amino acids. Germline CDR1 reads SGHTA; CDR2 reads FQGTGA. Here the CDR3 DNA reads TGTGCCAGCAGCTTGGGAGCCCGGGAGACCCAGTACTTC. This sequence encodes CASSLGARETQYF.

The J gene is TRBJ1-4, the V gene TRBV20-1; perhaps TRBD1 as D (5 bases). The CDR3 runs to 15 residues. V lost 4 bases and J lost 0, with 12 bases in between. The V gene's germline CDR1 is DFQATT and CDR2 SNEGSKA (reference sequence). The CDR3 loop reads CSAITGLATNEKLFF. The CDR3 DNA reads TGCAGTGCTATAACAGGCCTCGCAACTAATGAAAAACTGTTTTTT.

The J gene is TRBJ1-1, the V gene TRBV12-3 or TRBV12-4, with 8 bases fitting TRBD1. V gave up 3 bases and J gave up 5 bases; unmatched junction bases: 11. This CDR3 has 16 amino acids. The CDR3 DNA is TGTGCCAGCAGTTTCGTGACAGGGGTTATGGGGACTGAAGCTTTCTTT. Encoded protein: CASSFVTGVMGTEAFF.

The chain employs TRBV20-1 and TRBJ2-7; the match to TRBD2 covers 9 bases. The CDR3 consists of 15 residues. V dropped 1 base and J dropped 4; count of bases not matched to a gene: 8. Germline CDR1 DFQATT, CDR2 SNEGSKA (reference sequence). The CDR3 spells CSARGVAGVKYEQYF. CDR3 coding DNA: TGCAGTGCTAGAGGGGTAGCGGGAGTAAAATACGAGCAGTACTTC.

V and J are TRBV29-1 and TRBJ2-3, with D possibly matching TRBD2 (5 bases). The CDR3 has 16 amino acids. V was shortened by 6 bases and J by 2 bases, with 21 bases between the two germline ends. Germline V gene data show CDR1 as SQVTM and CDR2 as ANQGSEA. CDR3 bases: TGCAGCGTCCGCCGGTTGGCTAGCCCAAACACAGATACGCAGTATTTT. Amino acid sequence: CSVRRLASPNTDTQYF.

This clonotype was seen a handful of times. The V call is TRBV10-2, the J call TRBJ2-1, with D perhaps matching TRBD1 or TRBD2 (7 bases each). Germline CDR1 WSHSY, CDR2 SAAADI. CDR3 length equals 16 residues. Trimming left V 5 bases short and J 10 bases short, with 24 bases between. This CDR3 reads CASSYLTGRGYGEQFF. The CDR3 DNA sequence: TGCGCCAGCAGTTACTTGACAGGGAGGGGTTATGGGGAGCAGTTCTTC.

V gene TRBV20-1 combines with J gene TRBJ2-7, with TRBD2 matching over 7 bases. V shed 6 bases and J 3 bases; nucleotides not matched to a gene: 8. Germline values: CDR1 DFQATT, CDR2 SNEGSKA (reference sequence). CDR3 length: 13 amino acids. The CDR3 is CSAIPRDYYEQYF. The CDR3 nucleotides read TGCAGTGCAATACCCCGGGACTACTACGAGCAGTACTTC.

A few counts support this clonotype. The rearrangement uses TRBV20-1 and TRBJ2-3; TRBD2 matches 10 bases. The CDR3 runs 17 residues. CDR1 DFQATT and CDR2 SNEGSKA come from the germline V gene (reference sequence). The junction had 10 bases not matched to a gene; V was cut back by 2 bases and J by 2 bases. Here the CDR3 DNA reads TGCAGTGCTAGAAGGGAACCCCTAGCGGGGGACACAGATACGCAGTATTTT. This codes for CSARREPLAGDTDTQYF.

Ten or more counts support this clonotype. This rearrangement joins TRBV5-1 to TRBJ2-1, with 7 nucleotides matching TRBD2. Germline CDR1 is SGHRS and CDR2 is YFSETQ. The V gene end was trimmed by 0 bases and the J gene end by 4 bases; junction bases not matched to a gene: 10. CDR3 length equals 17 residues. CDR3 sequence (DNA): TGCGCCAGCAGCTTGGGTCTGCCGGGAGGCCTTTACAATGAGCAGTTCTTC. Translation gives CASSLGLPGGLYNEQFF.

This clonotype was seen a handful of times. This chain links TRBV20-1 with TRBJ2-1; D is undetermined. Germline V CDR1 and CDR2: DFQATT, SNEGSKA (reference sequence). This CDR3 is built from 16 residues. Between the trimmed V and J ends, which lost 0 bases and 7 bases, there was a span of 19 bases. CDR3 region: CSARDQELAIRNEQFF. The CDR3 coding sequence is TGCAGTGCTAGAGATCAAGAATTAGCCATAAGGAATGAGCAGTTCTTC.

In its sample, this clonotype was seen a few times. V is TRBV11-1 and J is TRBJ1-1; 7 bases are shared with TRBD1. The CDR3 extends over 18 amino acids. Germline V gene data show CDR1 as SGHAT and CDR2 as FQDESV (reference sequence). V lost 5 bases, J lost 1 base, and 16 bases stayed unmatched. This CDR3 is CASSEPYDWTGENTEAFF. The CDR3 nucleotides are TGTGCCAGCAGCGAGCCCTATGACTGGACAGGCGAGAACACTGAAGCTTTCTTT.

The chain links TRBV11-2 to TRBJ1-2, with 7 bases fitting TRBD1. In germline, CDR1 is SGHAT, CDR2 FQNNGV. V lost 5 bases to trimming and J lost 4 bases; unmatched junction nucleotides: 7. CDR3 size: 14 residues. Written as DNA, the CDR3 is TGTGCCAGCAGCCTTGGACAGGCAACCTATGGCTACACCTTC. Amino acid sequence: CASSLGQATYGYTF.

This sequence joins TRBV9 and TRBJ2-2, with 10 bases matching TRBD2. The CDR3 consists of 16 residues. CDR1 is SGDLS, CDR2 YYNGEE, per germline. V lost 0 bases and J lost 5; bases outside the gene matches: 4. Here the CDR3 reads CASSVDLLAGTGELFF. The DNA of the CDR3 is TGTGCCAGCAGCGTAGACTTACTAGCGGGAACCGGGGAGCTGTTTTTT.

This chain uses TRBV7-6 with TRBJ2-7; no reliable D call. The CDR3 totals 12 residues. V was trimmed by 5 bases and J by 9 bases, leaving 14 bases between them. Germline V CDR1 and CDR2: SGHVS, FNYEAQ. In DNA form, the CDR3 reads TGTGCCAGCAGCCCAAAGAGAGCGCCGCAGTACTTC. It yields the protein CASSPKRAPQYF.

This chain connects TRBV12-3 or TRBV12-4 to TRBJ2-7; the match to TRBD1 covers 8 bases. The CDR3 runs to 15 residues. The J segment lost 5 bases and the V segment lost 5 bases, leaving 11 bases of the junction unmatched. CDR3 coding DNA: TGTGCCAGCAGTGTACTGTCAGGGGGCAGGAACGAGCAGTACTTC. Amino acid sequence: CASSVLSGGRNEQYF.

This clonotype was observed a few times. This chain links TRBV10-3 with TRBJ2-7, with a tentative D call TRBD1 (6 bases). The CDR3 is made up of 14 amino acids. The V end was cut by 10 bases, the J end by 0 bases, with 16 bases between. CDR1 is ENHRY and CDR2 is SYGVKD in the germline V gene. CDR3 loop: CATSVTGSSYEQYF. In DNA form, the CDR3 reads TGTGCCACGAGTGTGACAGGATCCTCCTACGAGCAGTACTTC.